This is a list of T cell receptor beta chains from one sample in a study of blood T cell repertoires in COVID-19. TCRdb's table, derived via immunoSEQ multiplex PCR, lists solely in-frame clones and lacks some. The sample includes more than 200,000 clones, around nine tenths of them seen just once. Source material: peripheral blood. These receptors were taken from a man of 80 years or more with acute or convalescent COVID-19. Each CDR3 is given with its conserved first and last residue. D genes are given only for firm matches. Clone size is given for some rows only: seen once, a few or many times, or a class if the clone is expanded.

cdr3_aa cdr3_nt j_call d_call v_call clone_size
CASSLVEGITNEKLFF TGCGCCAGCAGCTTGGTGGAGGGAATAACTAATGAAAAACTGTTTTTT TRBJ1-4 . TRBV5-1 .
CASSSAPHGVGELFF TGTGCCAGCAGCTCCGCGCCACACGGGGTCGGGGAGCTGTTTTTT TRBJ2-2 . TRBV5-8 .
CASSRGTAYSNQPQHF TGTGCCAGCAGCCGAGGGACAGCCTATAGCAATCAGCCCCAGCATTTT TRBJ1-5 TRBD1 TRBV7-8 .
CATSRARQETQYF TGTGCCACCAGCAGAGCCAGGCAAGAGACCCAGTACTTC TRBJ2-5 . TRBV15 .
CASSPTGALGSYNEQFF TGTGCCAGCAGTCCCACAGGGGCTCTAGGTTCCTACAATGAGCAGTTCTTC TRBJ2-1 TRBD1 TRBV6-6 .
CASSISLRDRGRRNGYTF TGTGCCAGTAGTATATCTCTCCGGGACAGGGGGCGAAGGAATGGCTACACCTTC TRBJ1-2 TRBD1 TRBV19 .
CASSFSTTVETQYF TGTGCCAGCAGTTTTTCCACGACAGTGGAGACCCAGTACTTC TRBJ2-5 . TRBV6-5 .
CASSRKLGTGGETQYF TGTGCCAGCAGTCGCAAACTTGGGACAGGGGGAGAGACCCAGTACTTC TRBJ2-5 TRBD1 TRBV3-1/TRBV3-2 .
CASSISQTGQPQHF TGTGCCAGTAGTATCTCCCAGACGGGTCAGCCCCAGCATTTT TRBJ1-5 . TRBV19 .
CASSQDWTGEIPLHF TGCGCCAGCAGCCAGGATTGGACAGGGGAGATACCCCTCCACTTT TRBJ1-6 TRBD1 TRBV4-1 few
CASSYRAGGYAEQFF TGTGCCAGCAGTTACAGGGCGGGTGGCTATGCTGAGCAGTTCTTC TRBJ2-1 . TRBV6-2/TRBV6-3 .
CASSIDRDTYNEQFF TGTGCCAGTAGTATAGATCGGGACACCTACAATGAGCAGTTCTTC TRBJ2-1 . TRBV19 .
CASKDTSGGYNEQFF TGTGCCAGTAAGGATACTAGCGGGGGCTACAATGAGCAGTTCTTC TRBJ2-1 TRBD2 TRBV19 .
CASSPGGGGQPQHF TGTGCCAGCTCACCAGGGGGAGGAGGACAGCCCCAGCATTTT TRBJ1-5 . TRBV18 .
CAISIGQMAFF TGTGCCATCAGTATCGGACAGATGGCTTTCTTT TRBJ1-1 . TRBV10-3 .
CASSEKTGGAWETQYF TGTGCCAGCAGCGAAAAAACAGGGGGCGCGTGGGAGACCCAGTACTTC TRBJ2-5 TRBD1 TRBV7-7 .
CATSRDRGNQPQHF TGTGCCACCAGCAGAGACCGGGGCAATCAGCCCCAGCATTTT TRBJ1-5 . TRBV15 .
CASSKKTGRSNSPLHF TGTGCCAGCAGCAAAAAGACAGGGCGGTCTAATTCACCCCTCCACTTT TRBJ1-6 TRBD1 TRBV7-6 .
CASSSSGGLTDTQYF TGTGCCAGCAGTTCTAGCGGGGGGCTCACAGATACGCAGTATTTT TRBJ2-3 TRBD2 TRBV28 .
CASSLSSNQPQHF TGTGCCAGCAGCTTATCGAGCAATCAGCCCCAGCATTTT TRBJ1-5 . TRBV5-8 .
CASSPEFPAPAGMRGGYTF TGTGCCAGCTCCCCCGAGTTCCCGGCTCCGGCGGGGATGCGTGGGGGCTACACCTTC TRBJ1-2 . TRBV18 .
CASSVQGNQPQHF TGTGCCAGTAGTGTGCAGGGCAATCAGCCCCAGCATTTT TRBJ1-5 . TRBV19 .
CASSLLGRGGETQYF TGTGCCAGCAGCCTACTGGGGAGGGGCGGAGAGACCCAGTACTTC TRBJ2-5 TRBD2 TRBV13 .
CASSIVNLGGELFF TGTGCCAGTAGTATTGTTAACCTAGGAGGGGAGCTGTTTTTT TRBJ2-2 . TRBV19 .
CASSLNRGSASGANVLTF TGTGCCAGCAGCTTAAACAGGGGCTCGGCTTCTGGGGCCAACGTCCTGACTTTC TRBJ2-6 TRBD1 TRBV5-5 .
CASSPPAFQETQYF TGTGCCAGCTCACCTCCTGCGTTCCAAGAGACCCAGTACTTC TRBJ2-5 . TRBV18 .
CASSLGVSYNEQFF TGCGCCAGCAGCTTGGGAGTTAGCTACAATGAGCAGTTCTTC TRBJ2-1 . TRBV5-1 .
CASSLLGHSYEQYF TGTGCCAGCAGCTTGTTGGGACACTCCTACGAGCAGTACTTC TRBJ2-7 . TRBV5-8 .
CASSWDRGPRNEQFF TGTGCCAGCAGCTGGGACAGGGGGCCCCGGAATGAGCAGTTCTTC TRBJ2-1 TRBD1 TRBV7-9 .
CASIGDRAFEQYF TGTGCCAGCATCGGGGACAGGGCTTTCGAGCAGTACTTC TRBJ2-7 TRBD1 TRBV28 .
CASSEFSGTRYTF TGTGCCAGCAGTGAATTCTCCGGGACACGGTACACCTTC TRBJ1-2 . TRBV25-1 .
CASSYNAGAVRRETQYF TGTGCCAGCAGTTACAACGCGGGAGCGGTTCGGCGAGAGACCCAGTACTTC TRBJ2-5 TRBD2 TRBV6-2/TRBV6-3 .
CAISDGRAGVYEQYF TGTGCCATCAGTGACGGCCGAGCGGGGGTCTACGAGCAGTACTTC TRBJ2-7 TRBD2 TRBV10-3 .
CATIPFQGQGVRVNQPQHF TGCGCCACCATACCTTTCCAGGGACAGGGTGTGAGGGTAAATCAGCCCCAGCATTTT TRBJ1-5 TRBD1 TRBV23-1 .
CASSLPTDSLSYEQYF TGCGCCAGCAGCTTACCCACGGACAGCCTCTCCTACGAGCAGTACTTC TRBJ2-7 . TRBV5-1 .
CASSSTSGSAYNEQFF TGTGCTAGCAGCTCGACTAGCGGGAGCGCCTACAATGAGCAGTTCTTC TRBJ2-1 TRBD2 TRBV7-7 .
CASTRGGQRADGYTF TGCGCCAGCACCCGGGGGGGACAGAGAGCCGATGGCTACACCTTC TRBJ1-2 TRBD1 TRBV4-1 once
CTSDGRAGVRDTQYF TGCACCAGCGATGGTCGAGCGGGGGTGAGAGATACGCAGTATTTT TRBJ2-3 . TRBV1 .
CASSLVGGPSGANVLTF TGTGCCAGCAGCTTAGTCGGAGGGCCCTCTGGGGCCAACGTCCTGACTTTC TRBJ2-6 . TRBV7-8 .
CASMLTGTGNGYTF TGTGCCAGCATGCTCACCGGGACAGGAAATGGCTACACCTTC TRBJ1-2 TRBD1 TRBV7-9 .
CASSQGGAEAFF TGTGCCAGCAGCCAGGGGGGGGCCGAAGCTTTCTTT TRBJ1-1 . TRBV16 .
CASSLGAGGNTDTQYF TGTGCCAGCAGCCTAGGAGCGGGAGGGAACACAGATACGCAGTATTTT TRBJ2-3 TRBD2 TRBV7-2 once
CSASKGYSNQPQHF TGCAGTGCTAGTAAGGGGTATAGCAATCAGCCCCAGCATTTT TRBJ1-5 . TRBV20-1 .
CASSLTGTMSSYEQYF TGTGCCAGCAGCTTGACCGGGACAATGAGCTCCTACGAGCAGTACTTC TRBJ2-7 . TRBV5-5 .
CASRPGVLDTQYF TGTGCCAGCAGACCAGGGGTTCTAGATACGCAGTATTTT TRBJ2-3 . TRBV2 .
CASSSPSVYGYTF TGTGCCAGCAGTTCCCCTAGCGTCTATGGCTACACCTTC TRBJ1-2 . TRBV28 .
CASSQELAGYTDTQYF TGCGCCAGCAGCCAAGAACTAGCGGGATACACAGATACGCAGTATTTT TRBJ2-3 TRBD2 TRBV4-3 .